A single sample gave rise to the 9 T cell receptor beta chains below, sequenced in a study of beta chain features in type 1 diabetes. Every isolated RNA sample was fully reverse transcribed, so sequencing captured expressed TCRB transcripts. Assay used: immunoSEQ multiplex PCR; TCRdb lists only in-frame clones, some missing. The sample has some 40,000 clones; over 45% are singletons. Input material: central memory CD4+ T cells from blood. The receptors derive from a young woman in good health.

This rearrangement joins TRBV6-6 to TRBJ2-1; 7 bases line up with TRBD2. With 8 bases clipped from V and 6 bases from J, the junction kept 7 bases outside the gene matches. CDR1 and CDR2 (germline): MNHNY, SVGAGI (reference sequence). The CDR3 consists of 13 residues. The CDR3 DNA reads as TGTGCCAGCGGGAGGGCCTTGGGCAATGAGCAGTTCTTC. Translating it yields CASGRALGNEQFF.

V usage is TRBV6-1 and J usage is TRBJ1-2; a weak D match, TRBD1 (5 bases). The V end lost 7 bases, the J end lost 8 bases, and 11 bases lay between the germline ends. The CDR3 is 11 residues long. The germline CDR1 and CDR2 sequences are MNHNS and SASEGT. This chain's CDR3 is CASNGGDGYTF. The CDR3 DNA reads as TGTGCCAGCAACGGGGGGGACGGCTACACCTTC.

The rearrangement joins TRBV27 to TRBJ2-7; the match to TRBD1 covers 7 bases. CDR3 size: 15 residues. Trimming took 2 bases from V and 0 from J; bases not matched to a gene: 4. The V gene's germline CDR1 is MNHEY and CDR2 SMNVEV (reference sequence). As DNA, the CDR3 is TGTGCCAGCAGTTTACAGGGGGTAAGCTCCTACGAGCAGTACTTC. Amino acid sequence: CASSLQGVSSYEQYF.

The CDR3 DNA reads as TGTGCCAGCAGCTTAGCGGGGACTAGCGTTAAAAATGAGCAGTTCTTC. Its translation: CASSLAGTSVKNEQFF. The chain couples TRBV7-2 to TRBJ2-1; 10 bases are a match to TRBD2. Trimming removed 0 bases from V and 7 bases from J; junction bases left unmatched: 6. CDR3 length: 16 residues. CDR1 is SGHTA, CDR2 FQGNSA, per germline.

This chain joins TRBV30 and TRBJ1-1; D unclear. The CDR3 extends over 11 amino acids. Trimming pared 4 bases from V and 6 bases from J, leaving 9 bases between. In germline, CDR1 is GTSNPN, CDR2 SVGIG (reference sequence). The CDR3: CAWKERSEAFF. For the CDR3, the DNA is TGTGCCTGGAAAGAGCGGTCTGAAGCTTTCTTT.

With regard to this clone: Other DNA variants within this sample encode the same CDR3. The chain uses TRBV30 and TRBJ1-5, with D unresolved. This CDR3 contains 14 residues. The V gene lost 0 bases and the J gene lost 0 bases, with 6 bases spanning the gap. Per the germline V gene, CDR1 is GTSNPN and CDR2 is SVGIG (reference sequence). CDR3 coding DNA: TGTGCCTGGAGTGTTTCGGGTAGCAATCAGCCCCAGCATTTT. Its translation: CAWSVSGSNQPQHF.

The rearrangement uses TRBV18 and TRBJ1-2; TRBD1 might be the D (6 bases). Germline-derived CDR1 and CDR2 are KGHSH and LQKENI. V gave up 1 base and J gave up 8 bases, with 17 bases separating them. The CDR3 covers 15 residues. CDR3 in amino acids: CASSPRRTGLEGYTF. The DNA for the CDR3 is TGTGCCAGCTCACCACGCCGCACAGGGCTGGAAGGCTACACCTTC.

In the case of this clone: A junction boundary mismatches the germline segment, possibly from a read error. The rearrangement uses TRBV6-5 and TRBJ1-2; D unresolved. Germline V gene data show CDR1 as MNHEY and CDR2 as SVGAGI. The CDR3 has 13 amino acids. The CDR3 is CVSSSTDNYGYTF. CDR3 sequence (DNA): TGTGTCAGCAGTAGCACAGATAACTATGGCTACACCTTC.

This clone was counted a few times. The chain couples TRBV30 to TRBJ2-4, with 8 bases matching TRBD1. V shed 2 bases and J 6 bases; nucleotides not matched to a gene: 6. The CDR3 loop spans 14 amino acids. The germline gives CDR1 GTSNPN, CDR2 SVGIG (reference sequence). CDR3 region: CAWSLGQGPNIQYF. Here the CDR3 DNA reads TGTGCCTGGAGTCTTGGACAGGGACCAAACATTCAGTACTTC.